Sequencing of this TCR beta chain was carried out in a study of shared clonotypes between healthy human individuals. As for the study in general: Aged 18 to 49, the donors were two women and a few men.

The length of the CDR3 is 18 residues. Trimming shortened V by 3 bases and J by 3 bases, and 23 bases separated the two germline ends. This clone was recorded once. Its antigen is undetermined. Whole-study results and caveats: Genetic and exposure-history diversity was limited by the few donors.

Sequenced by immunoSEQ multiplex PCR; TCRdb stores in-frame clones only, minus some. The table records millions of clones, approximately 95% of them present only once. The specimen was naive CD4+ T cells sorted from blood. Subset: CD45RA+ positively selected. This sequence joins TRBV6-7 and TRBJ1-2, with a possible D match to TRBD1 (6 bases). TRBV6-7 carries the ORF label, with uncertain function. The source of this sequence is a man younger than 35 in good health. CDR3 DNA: TGTGCCAGCAGTTATTTCACAGGGTTTACCCACACTGACTATGGCTACACCTTC. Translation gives CASSYFTGFTHTDYGYTF.